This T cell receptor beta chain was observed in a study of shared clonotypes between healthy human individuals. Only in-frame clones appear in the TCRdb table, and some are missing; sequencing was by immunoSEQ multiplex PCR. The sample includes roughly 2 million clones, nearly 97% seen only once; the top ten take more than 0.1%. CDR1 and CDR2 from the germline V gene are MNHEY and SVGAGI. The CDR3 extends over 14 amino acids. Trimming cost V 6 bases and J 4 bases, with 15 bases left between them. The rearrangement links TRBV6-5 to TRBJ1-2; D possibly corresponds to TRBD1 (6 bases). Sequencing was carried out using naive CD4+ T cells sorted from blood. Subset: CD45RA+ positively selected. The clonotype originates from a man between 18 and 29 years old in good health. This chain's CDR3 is CASRGVDRTYGYTF. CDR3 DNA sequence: TGTGCCAGCAGGGGCGTAGACAGGACCTATGGCTACACCTTC.